Listed below are T cell receptor beta chains from one sample, sequenced in a study of blood T cell repertoires in COVID-19. Libraries were prepared by immunoSEQ multiplex PCR; TCRdb keeps only in-frame clonotypes and omits some of them. The sample comprises under 500,000 clones, nearly 90% of which are singletons, and around 1.8% rests with the top ten. The sample comprised PBMCs or T cells enriched from blood (not recorded which). All receptors come from a young woman with acute COVID-19. Both conserved end residues are part of each CDR3. A D gene is named only where the DNA matches it firmly. The size field is filled for only some rows; it gives once, few, many or a size class.

cdr3_aa cdr3_nt j_call clone_size v_call d_call
CASSLAGSDEQFF TGTGCCAGCAGCTTGGCCGGTAGCGATGAGCAGTTCTTC TRBJ2-1 once TRBV5-6 NA
CASSAPGLAGEQFF TGCGCCAGCAGTGCCCCGGGACTAGCGGGGGAGCAGTTCTTC TRBJ2-1 NA TRBV10-1 TRBD2
CAIPTGAGRYTF TGTGCCATCCCTACAGGGGCGGGACGCTACACCTTC TRBJ1-2 NA TRBV10-3 TRBD1
CASSLWARQNYGYTF TGTGCCAGCAGCTTATGGGCCCGCCAGAACTATGGCTACACCTTC TRBJ1-2 NA TRBV13 NA
CASSFLEKLTGSNYGYTF NA TRBJ1-2 NA TRBV27 NA
CASSPTDNTEAFF TGCGCCAGCAGCCCAACAGATAACACTGAAGCTTTCTTT TRBJ1-1 few TRBV5-1 NA
CASSSGGASGAHRKTQYF TGTGCCAGTAGTTCCGGCGGCGCTAGCGGGGCCCATAGGAAGACCCAGTACTTC TRBJ2-5 NA TRBV19 TRBD2
CASSLATSGGSYEQYF TGTGCCAGCAGCTTAGCGACTAGCGGGGGCTCCTACGAGCAGTACTTC TRBJ2-7 NA TRBV7-2 TRBD2
CASSVGEVSPLHF TGTGCCAGCAGCGTAGGGGAGGTTTCACCCCTCCACTTT TRBJ1-6 NA TRBV9 NA
CASTLGLNNSPLHF TGTGCCAGCACCCTCGGACTGAATAATTCACCCCTCCACTTT TRBJ1-6 NA TRBV28 NA
CASSYPRQGYNSPLHF TGTGCCAGCAGTTACCCTCGGCAGGGTTATAATTCACCCCTCCACTTT TRBJ1-6 NA TRBV6-5 NA
CASSQVGGGGYEQYF TGTGCCAGCAGCCAAGTGGGCGGGGGGGGCTACGAGCAGTACTTC TRBJ2-7 NA TRBV14 TRBD2
CASSPRQAFNEKLFF TGTGCCAGCAGCCCCCGACAGGCTTTTAATGAAAAACTGTTTTTT TRBJ1-4 NA TRBV7-2 NA
CASSRTARGDTQYF TGTGCCAGCAGTCGGACAGCCCGGGGAGATACGCAGTATTTT TRBJ2-3 NA TRBV28 NA
CASSQDPPRSGGSFMQFF TGCGCCAGCAGCCAAGACCCTCCGCGGAGCGGGGGGTCTTTTATGCAGTTCTTC TRBJ2-1 NA TRBV4-1 TRBD2
CASTNGGSLETQYF TGTGCCAGCACTAACGGGGGGTCCCTAGAGACCCAGTACTTC TRBJ2-5 NA TRBV27 TRBD2
CAWTGGTNEKLFF TGTGCCTGGACCGGGGGGACTAATGAAAAACTGTTTTTT TRBJ1-4 once TRBV30 NA
CATTGATHLFEQYF TGCGCCACTACTGGGGCTACCCACTTGTTCGAGCAGTACTTC TRBJ2-7 NA TRBV10-2 NA
CASSIGDRVDQPQHF TGTGCCAGTAGTATCGGAGACAGGGTTGACCAGCCCCAGCATTTT TRBJ1-5 NA TRBV19 TRBD1
CATLGGGNTIYF TGTGCCACCCTAGGCGGGGGAAACACCATATATTTT TRBJ1-3 NA TRBV3-1/TRBV3-2 NA
CASRGAGYEKLFF TGTGCCAGCAGGGGCGCCGGATATGAAAAACTGTTTTTT TRBJ1-4 NA TRBV2 NA
CASSVGSGKVEQYF TGTGCCAGCAGCGTAGGTAGCGGGAAAGTCGAGCAGTACTTC TRBJ2-7 NA TRBV9 TRBD2
CASSLDQGLNTEAFF TGTGCCAGCAGCTTAGATCAGGGCTTGAACACTGAAGCTTTCTTT TRBJ1-1 NA TRBV11-3 NA
CSAAPGETQYF TGCAGTGCTGCCCCCGGGGAGACCCAGTACTTC TRBJ2-5 NA TRBV20-1 NA
CASRENGGETQYF TGTGCCAGCAGGGAGAACGGGGGGGAGACCCAGTACTTC TRBJ2-5 NA TRBV2 TRBD2
CASSSTTGDPYNSPLHF TGTGCCAGCAGCTCCACGACAGGGGACCCCTATAATTCACCCCTCCACTTT TRBJ1-6 NA TRBV7-9 TRBD1
CASSLDPGTGNQPQHF TGTGCCAGCAGCTTAGACCCCGGGACAGGCAATCAGCCCCAGCATTTT TRBJ1-5 once TRBV7-9 TRBD1
CASSLGQTRDTQYF TGCGCCAGCAGCCTCGGACAGACGAGGGATACGCAGTATTTT TRBJ2-3 NA TRBV10-1 NA
CASTLAVSYGYTF TGTGCCAGCACACTTGCCGTAAGCTATGGCTACACCTTC TRBJ1-2 few TRBV12-3/TRBV12-4 NA
CASRGNGQYYGYTF TGTGCCAGCAGGGGGAACGGACAATACTATGGCTACACCTTC TRBJ1-2 once TRBV28 NA
CASYRTNEKLFF TGTGCCAGCTACCGAACTAATGAAAAACTGTTTTTT TRBJ1-4 NA TRBV19 NA
CASSPGQGGEQFF TGTGCCAGCAGCCCCGGACAGGGAGGTGAGCAGTTCTTC TRBJ2-1 NA TRBV9 TRBD1
CASSRTGDTEAFF TGCGCCAGCTCTCGGACAGGGGACACTGAAGCTTTCTTT TRBJ1-1 NA TRBV10-1 TRBD1
CASSLVPQDRSYEQYF TGTGCCAGCAGCTTAGTCCCCCAGGACAGGTCTTACGAGCAGTACTTC TRBJ2-7 NA TRBV7-6 TRBD1
CASSIQGDTEAFF TGTGCCAGCAGCATACAGGGGGACACTGAAGCTTTCTTT TRBJ1-1 once TRBV11-2 TRBD1
CATSDRLAEGNEQFF TGTGCCACCAGTGATAGACTAGCGGAGGGGAATGAGCAGTTCTTC TRBJ2-1 NA TRBV24-1 TRBD2
CASSVQGRYNSPLHF TGTGCCAGCAGCGTACAGGGGCGATATAATTCACCCCTCCACTTT TRBJ1-6 once TRBV9 NA
CASSEFQNQPQHF TGTGCCAGCAGTGAATTCCAGAATCAGCCCCAGCATTTT TRBJ1-5 few TRBV2 NA
CASSLRNTGELFF TGTGCCAGCTCACTTAGAAACACCGGGGAGCTGTTTTTT TRBJ2-2 NA TRBV18 NA
CASTLAGDNEQFF TGTGCCAGCACTCTAGCGGGAGACAATGAGCAGTTCTTC TRBJ2-1 NA TRBV7-9 TRBD2
CASSPGQGVSYEQYF TGTGCCAGTAGTCCAGGACAGGGTGTCTCCTACGAGCAGTACTTC TRBJ2-7 NA TRBV19 TRBD1
CASSLTIVLGQGYEQYF TGTGCCAGCAGTTTAACGATCGTACTGGGACAGGGCTACGAGCAGTACTTC TRBJ2-7 NA TRBV7-2 TRBD1
CASSTGTAYQPQHF TGTGCCAGCAGTACCGGGACAGCCTATCAGCCCCAGCATTTT TRBJ1-5 NA TRBV5-8 TRBD1
CATSRKFNRGNSPLHF TGTGCCACCAGCAGAAAGTTTAACAGGGGTAATTCACCCCTCCACTTT TRBJ1-6 once TRBV15 TRBD1
CASNSPGYRETQYF TGTGCCAGCAACTCCCCAGGGTATAGGGAGACCCAGTACTTC TRBJ2-5 NA TRBV5-8 NA
CASSQDGDRGYSGYTF TGCGCCAGCAGCCAAGATGGGGACAGAGGGTATTCTGGCTACACCTTC TRBJ1-2 NA TRBV4-1 TRBD1
CASSQDPTPLHF TGTGCCAGCAGCCAAGATCCAACACCCCTCCACTTT TRBJ1-6 once TRBV3-1/TRBV3-2 NA
CASSLTGQGVTEAFF TGTGCCAGCAGCCTTACGGGACAGGGTGTCACTGAAGCTTTCTTT TRBJ1-1 NA TRBV7-6 TRBD1
CASSQEDEAKYGYTF TGTGCCAGCAGCCAGGAAGACGAGGCGAAGTATGGCTACACCTTC TRBJ1-2 NA TRBV7-8 NA
CASSVAPNRGQGGYTF TGTGCCAGCAGCGTAGCTCCTAACAGGGGCCAAGGGGGCTACACCTTC TRBJ1-2 NA TRBV9 TRBD1
CASSLVSGEVTDTQYF TGTGCCAGCAGCTTAGTTTCGGGGGAAGTCACAGATACGCAGTATTTT TRBJ2-3 NA TRBV11-2 NA
CASTISGGNEQFF TGCGCCAGCACCATCTCGGGTGGGAATGAGCAGTTCTTC TRBJ2-1 NA TRBV5-1 NA
CASSEPDGGGHTEAFF TGTGCCAGCAGTGAACCGGACGGAGGAGGTCACACTGAAGCTTTCTTT TRBJ1-1 once TRBV25-1 NA
CASSQATGSDGYTF TGTGCCAGCAGCCAAGCCACAGGGTCGGATGGCTACACCTTC TRBJ1-2 NA TRBV13 NA
CASSLLTGSTEAFF TGTGCCAGCAGCCTCTTGACAGGGTCCACTGAAGCTTTCTTT TRBJ1-1 NA TRBV14 TRBD1
CASSLDRGWNEKLFF TGCGCCAGCAGCTTGGACAGGGGGTGGAATGAAAAACTGTTTTTT TRBJ1-4 few TRBV5-1 TRBD1
CASSQVETGGGYEQYF TGCGCCAGCAGCCAAGTGGAAACAGGGGGTGGCTACGAGCAGTACTTC TRBJ2-7 once TRBV4-1 TRBD1